The 9 T cell receptor beta chains in this list originate from one sample, sequenced in a study of cytomegalovirus exposure and HLA in healthy donors. The repertoire was sequenced with immunoSEQ multiplex PCR; TCRdb's copy has only in-frame clones and lacks some. The sample lists approximately 170,000 clones, around four fifths occurring once. The sample taken for sequencing was PBMCs. Receptors were obtained from a man younger than 45 in good health and CMV-seropositive.

This clone turned up a few times. The V gene is TRBV5-4, the J gene TRBJ2-1; 8 nucleotides line up with TRBD2. J gave up 9 bases and V 0 bases, and 5 bases lay outside the gene matches. CDR1 is SGHNT and CDR2 is YYREEE in the germline V gene (reference sequence). This CDR3 comprises 14 residues. The CDR3 nucleotides are TGTGCCAGCAGCTTGGCCCGGGGGGGCGCTGAGCAGTTCTTC. Protein: CASSLARGGAEQFF.

The chain carries TRBV5-4 and TRBJ1-1; 7 bases map to TRBD1. Per germline, CDR1 SGHNT and CDR2 YYREEE (reference sequence). V lost 1 base and J lost 3; bases outside the gene matches: 6. The CDR3 runs 15 residues. CDR3 region: CASSLIGRGDTEAFF. The CDR3 DNA reads as TGTGCCAGCAGCTTGATCGGCAGGGGGGACACTGAAGCTTTCTTT.

The V gene is TRBV4-1, the J gene TRBJ2-1; 10 bases map to TRBD2. Germline V gene data show CDR1 as MGHRA and CDR2 as YSYEKL. V was clipped by 2 bases and J by 3 bases; unmatched bases: 4. The CDR3 spans 16 residues. The CDR3 protein is CASSQIAGGFYNEQFF. In DNA form, the CDR3 reads TGCGCCAGCAGCCAAATAGCGGGGGGTTTCTACAATGAGCAGTTCTTC.

Note on this clone: The germline gene is not matched at one end of the junction; a read error may be the cause. The chain employs TRBV7-7 and TRBJ2-2, with a possible D match to TRBD1 (6 bases). This CDR3 has 13 amino acids. CDR1 and CDR2 (germline): SSHAT, FNYEAQ (reference sequence). This CDR3 is CASSLQGTGELFF. CDR3 DNA sequence: TGTGCTAGCAGCTTACAGGGTACCGGGGAGCTGTTTTTT.

This clone was found a few times. The V and J genes are TRBV2 and TRBJ2-7, with 7 nucleotides matching TRBD1. This CDR3 is built from 13 residues. Germline V gene lookup returns CDR1 SNHLY and CDR2 FYNNEI. The ends lost 7 bases at V and 6 bases at J; junction bases unmatched: 9. CDR3 sequence: CASTNQDRREQYF. The CDR3 bases are TGTGCCAGCACCAACCAGGACAGGCGCGAGCAGTACTTC.

The V and J genes are TRBV16 and TRBJ2-1; 7 bases are a match to TRBD1. In germline, CDR1 is KGHSY, CDR2 FQNENV. This CDR3 is 14 amino acids long. The trim removed 3 bases at V and 10 bases at J, leaving 9 bases unmatched. CDR3 residues: CASSHVDRDGEQFF. CDR3 sequence (DNA): TGTGCCAGCAGCCACGTAGACAGGGATGGAGAGCAGTTCTTC.

V and J are TRBV11-2 and TRBJ1-4; D gene uncertain. V lost 0 bases, J lost 3 bases, and 11 bases lay in between. The germline CDR1 and CDR2 sequences are SGHAT and FQNNGV. The CDR3 runs 16 residues. In nucleotides, the CDR3 is TGTGCCAGCAGCTTAGAACGCACAGCTTCTAATGAAAAACTGTTTTTT. Translation: CASSLERTASNEKLFF.

This clone has only a few counts. V usage is TRBV7-9 and J usage is TRBJ2-7; 13 bases match TRBD2. The V segment lost 3 bases and the J segment 0 bases; nucleotides outside the gene matches: 2. Germline V gene lookup returns CDR1 SEHNR and CDR2 FQNEAQ (reference sequence). The CDR3 consists of 16 residues. CDR3 in amino acids: CASSFGLAGVSYEQYF. CDR3 DNA: TGTGCCAGCAGCTTCGGACTAGCGGGGGTCTCCTACGAGCAGTACTTC.

As regards this clone: This specimen includes other DNA sequences encoding the same CDR3. J is TRBJ2-5 and V is TRBV27, with 7 positions matching TRBD2. After removal of 1 base from V and 1 base from J, the junction contained 3 bases not matched to a gene. Germline V gene lookup returns CDR1 MNHEY and CDR2 SMNVEV (reference sequence). The CDR3 contains 15 residues. CDR3 sequence (DNA): TGTGCCAGCAGTTTATTAGCGGGCGGCCAAGAGACCCAGTACTTC. Protein sequence: CASSLLAGGQETQYF.